A selection of T cell receptor beta chains follows, all from one sample in a study of cytomegalovirus exposure and HLA in healthy donors. Sequenced by immunoSEQ multiplex PCR; TCRdb stores in-frame clones only, minus some. The table shows about 190,000 clones, with about four fifths occurring only once. The sample consisted of PBMCs. The receptor set was obtained from a woman aged 25 to 39 in good health and CMV-seropositive. Both conserved end residues are part of each CDR3. The D gene is left open where the match is weak. The size entry is marked missing in some rows and otherwise reads once, few, many or a size class.

v_gene,abundance,j_gene,d_gene,CDR3aa,CDR3nt
TRBV15,NA,TRBJ2-7,TRBD1,CATSVARGSNYEQYF,TGTGCCACCAGCGTGGCCAGGGGGTCCAACTACGAGCAGTACTTC
TRBV25-1,NA,TRBJ2-7,NA,CASSGTSGSYEQYF,TGTGCCAGCAGTGGAACCTCCGGGTCCTACGAGCAGTACTTC
TRBV7-9,NA,TRBJ2-3,NA,CASSLASPADTQYF,TGTGCCAGCAGCTTAGCCTCTCCCGCAGATACGCAGTATTTT
TRBV9,NA,TRBJ2-1,NA,CASSVADNEQFF,TGTGCCAGCAGCGTAGCCGACAATGAGCAGTTCTTC
TRBV5-5,NA,TRBJ2-7,TRBD2,CASSREAGLAGEYEQYF,TGTGCCAGCAGCCGAGAGGCTGGGCTAGCGGGGGAGTACGAGCAGTACTTC
TRBV6-1,NA,TRBJ2-1,NA,CASSIGGASYNEQFF,TGTGCCAGCAGTATTGGCGGCGCTTCTTACAATGAGCAGTTCTTC
TRBV9,NA,TRBJ1-4,NA,CASSTDGNEKLFF,TGTGCCAGCAGCACCGACGGGAATGAAAAACTGTTTTTT
TRBV15,NA,TRBJ2-5,NA,CATSRPGFEEVGETQYF,TGTGCCACCAGCAGACCCGGTTTCGAGGAGGTCGGGGAGACCCAGTACTTC
TRBV7-9,NA,TRBJ2-6,TRBD1,CASSLGDSHSGANVLTF,TGTGCCAGCAGCTTAGGGGACAGCCACTCTGGGGCCAACGTCCTGACTTTC
TRBV7-6,NA,TRBJ2-7,NA,CASGGGSSYEQYF,TGTGCCAGCGGAGGCGGCAGCTCCTACGAGCAGTACTTC
TRBV19,few,TRBJ2-3,TRBD2,CASSIGLARTDTQYF,TGTGCCAGTAGTATTGGACTAGCTCGCACAGATACGCAGTATTTT
TRBV7-9,NA,TRBJ2-5,NA,CASSFATGPDYPGEQYF,TGTGCCAGCAGCTTTGCGACAGGGCCAGATTATCCGGGAGAGCAGTACTTC
TRBV7-6,NA,TRBJ2-2,TRBD1,CASSPRQGTTNTGELFF,TGTGCCAGCAGCCCGCGACAGGGAACCACGAACACCGGGGAGCTGTTTTTT
TRBV5-1,NA,TRBJ1-6,NA,CASRQGDSPLHF,TGCGCCAGCAGACAGGGCGATTCACCCCTCCACTTT
TRBV7-9,NA,TRBJ2-5,NA,CASSLNMGGQWQETQYF,TGTGCCAGCTCTCTCAACATGGGGGGACAGTGGCAAGAGACCCAGTACTTC
TRBV7-8,NA,TRBJ2-7,NA,CASSFSPRQLGASEQYF,TGTGCCAGCAGCTTCTCCCCAAGACAGCTAGGAGCGTCCGAGCAGTACTTC
TRBV7-9,once,TRBJ2-3,TRBD2,CASSFGSGLIDTQYF,TGTGCCAGCAGCTTCGGTAGCGGGTTAATAGATACGCAGTATTTT
TRBV2,NA,TRBJ1-4,NA,CASSDSHRGDEKLFF,TGTGCCAGCAGTGACTCACATCGGGGGGATGAAAAACTGTTTTTT
TRBV5-4,NA,TRBJ1-2,TRBD1,CASSSKQGMGGYTF,TGTGCCAGCAGCTCGAAACAGGGGATGGGCGGCTACACCTTC
TRBV28,NA,TRBJ2-7,TRBD1,CASSFWTGLSYEQYF,TGTGCCAGCAGTTTTTGGACAGGGTTAAGCTACGAGCAGTACTTC